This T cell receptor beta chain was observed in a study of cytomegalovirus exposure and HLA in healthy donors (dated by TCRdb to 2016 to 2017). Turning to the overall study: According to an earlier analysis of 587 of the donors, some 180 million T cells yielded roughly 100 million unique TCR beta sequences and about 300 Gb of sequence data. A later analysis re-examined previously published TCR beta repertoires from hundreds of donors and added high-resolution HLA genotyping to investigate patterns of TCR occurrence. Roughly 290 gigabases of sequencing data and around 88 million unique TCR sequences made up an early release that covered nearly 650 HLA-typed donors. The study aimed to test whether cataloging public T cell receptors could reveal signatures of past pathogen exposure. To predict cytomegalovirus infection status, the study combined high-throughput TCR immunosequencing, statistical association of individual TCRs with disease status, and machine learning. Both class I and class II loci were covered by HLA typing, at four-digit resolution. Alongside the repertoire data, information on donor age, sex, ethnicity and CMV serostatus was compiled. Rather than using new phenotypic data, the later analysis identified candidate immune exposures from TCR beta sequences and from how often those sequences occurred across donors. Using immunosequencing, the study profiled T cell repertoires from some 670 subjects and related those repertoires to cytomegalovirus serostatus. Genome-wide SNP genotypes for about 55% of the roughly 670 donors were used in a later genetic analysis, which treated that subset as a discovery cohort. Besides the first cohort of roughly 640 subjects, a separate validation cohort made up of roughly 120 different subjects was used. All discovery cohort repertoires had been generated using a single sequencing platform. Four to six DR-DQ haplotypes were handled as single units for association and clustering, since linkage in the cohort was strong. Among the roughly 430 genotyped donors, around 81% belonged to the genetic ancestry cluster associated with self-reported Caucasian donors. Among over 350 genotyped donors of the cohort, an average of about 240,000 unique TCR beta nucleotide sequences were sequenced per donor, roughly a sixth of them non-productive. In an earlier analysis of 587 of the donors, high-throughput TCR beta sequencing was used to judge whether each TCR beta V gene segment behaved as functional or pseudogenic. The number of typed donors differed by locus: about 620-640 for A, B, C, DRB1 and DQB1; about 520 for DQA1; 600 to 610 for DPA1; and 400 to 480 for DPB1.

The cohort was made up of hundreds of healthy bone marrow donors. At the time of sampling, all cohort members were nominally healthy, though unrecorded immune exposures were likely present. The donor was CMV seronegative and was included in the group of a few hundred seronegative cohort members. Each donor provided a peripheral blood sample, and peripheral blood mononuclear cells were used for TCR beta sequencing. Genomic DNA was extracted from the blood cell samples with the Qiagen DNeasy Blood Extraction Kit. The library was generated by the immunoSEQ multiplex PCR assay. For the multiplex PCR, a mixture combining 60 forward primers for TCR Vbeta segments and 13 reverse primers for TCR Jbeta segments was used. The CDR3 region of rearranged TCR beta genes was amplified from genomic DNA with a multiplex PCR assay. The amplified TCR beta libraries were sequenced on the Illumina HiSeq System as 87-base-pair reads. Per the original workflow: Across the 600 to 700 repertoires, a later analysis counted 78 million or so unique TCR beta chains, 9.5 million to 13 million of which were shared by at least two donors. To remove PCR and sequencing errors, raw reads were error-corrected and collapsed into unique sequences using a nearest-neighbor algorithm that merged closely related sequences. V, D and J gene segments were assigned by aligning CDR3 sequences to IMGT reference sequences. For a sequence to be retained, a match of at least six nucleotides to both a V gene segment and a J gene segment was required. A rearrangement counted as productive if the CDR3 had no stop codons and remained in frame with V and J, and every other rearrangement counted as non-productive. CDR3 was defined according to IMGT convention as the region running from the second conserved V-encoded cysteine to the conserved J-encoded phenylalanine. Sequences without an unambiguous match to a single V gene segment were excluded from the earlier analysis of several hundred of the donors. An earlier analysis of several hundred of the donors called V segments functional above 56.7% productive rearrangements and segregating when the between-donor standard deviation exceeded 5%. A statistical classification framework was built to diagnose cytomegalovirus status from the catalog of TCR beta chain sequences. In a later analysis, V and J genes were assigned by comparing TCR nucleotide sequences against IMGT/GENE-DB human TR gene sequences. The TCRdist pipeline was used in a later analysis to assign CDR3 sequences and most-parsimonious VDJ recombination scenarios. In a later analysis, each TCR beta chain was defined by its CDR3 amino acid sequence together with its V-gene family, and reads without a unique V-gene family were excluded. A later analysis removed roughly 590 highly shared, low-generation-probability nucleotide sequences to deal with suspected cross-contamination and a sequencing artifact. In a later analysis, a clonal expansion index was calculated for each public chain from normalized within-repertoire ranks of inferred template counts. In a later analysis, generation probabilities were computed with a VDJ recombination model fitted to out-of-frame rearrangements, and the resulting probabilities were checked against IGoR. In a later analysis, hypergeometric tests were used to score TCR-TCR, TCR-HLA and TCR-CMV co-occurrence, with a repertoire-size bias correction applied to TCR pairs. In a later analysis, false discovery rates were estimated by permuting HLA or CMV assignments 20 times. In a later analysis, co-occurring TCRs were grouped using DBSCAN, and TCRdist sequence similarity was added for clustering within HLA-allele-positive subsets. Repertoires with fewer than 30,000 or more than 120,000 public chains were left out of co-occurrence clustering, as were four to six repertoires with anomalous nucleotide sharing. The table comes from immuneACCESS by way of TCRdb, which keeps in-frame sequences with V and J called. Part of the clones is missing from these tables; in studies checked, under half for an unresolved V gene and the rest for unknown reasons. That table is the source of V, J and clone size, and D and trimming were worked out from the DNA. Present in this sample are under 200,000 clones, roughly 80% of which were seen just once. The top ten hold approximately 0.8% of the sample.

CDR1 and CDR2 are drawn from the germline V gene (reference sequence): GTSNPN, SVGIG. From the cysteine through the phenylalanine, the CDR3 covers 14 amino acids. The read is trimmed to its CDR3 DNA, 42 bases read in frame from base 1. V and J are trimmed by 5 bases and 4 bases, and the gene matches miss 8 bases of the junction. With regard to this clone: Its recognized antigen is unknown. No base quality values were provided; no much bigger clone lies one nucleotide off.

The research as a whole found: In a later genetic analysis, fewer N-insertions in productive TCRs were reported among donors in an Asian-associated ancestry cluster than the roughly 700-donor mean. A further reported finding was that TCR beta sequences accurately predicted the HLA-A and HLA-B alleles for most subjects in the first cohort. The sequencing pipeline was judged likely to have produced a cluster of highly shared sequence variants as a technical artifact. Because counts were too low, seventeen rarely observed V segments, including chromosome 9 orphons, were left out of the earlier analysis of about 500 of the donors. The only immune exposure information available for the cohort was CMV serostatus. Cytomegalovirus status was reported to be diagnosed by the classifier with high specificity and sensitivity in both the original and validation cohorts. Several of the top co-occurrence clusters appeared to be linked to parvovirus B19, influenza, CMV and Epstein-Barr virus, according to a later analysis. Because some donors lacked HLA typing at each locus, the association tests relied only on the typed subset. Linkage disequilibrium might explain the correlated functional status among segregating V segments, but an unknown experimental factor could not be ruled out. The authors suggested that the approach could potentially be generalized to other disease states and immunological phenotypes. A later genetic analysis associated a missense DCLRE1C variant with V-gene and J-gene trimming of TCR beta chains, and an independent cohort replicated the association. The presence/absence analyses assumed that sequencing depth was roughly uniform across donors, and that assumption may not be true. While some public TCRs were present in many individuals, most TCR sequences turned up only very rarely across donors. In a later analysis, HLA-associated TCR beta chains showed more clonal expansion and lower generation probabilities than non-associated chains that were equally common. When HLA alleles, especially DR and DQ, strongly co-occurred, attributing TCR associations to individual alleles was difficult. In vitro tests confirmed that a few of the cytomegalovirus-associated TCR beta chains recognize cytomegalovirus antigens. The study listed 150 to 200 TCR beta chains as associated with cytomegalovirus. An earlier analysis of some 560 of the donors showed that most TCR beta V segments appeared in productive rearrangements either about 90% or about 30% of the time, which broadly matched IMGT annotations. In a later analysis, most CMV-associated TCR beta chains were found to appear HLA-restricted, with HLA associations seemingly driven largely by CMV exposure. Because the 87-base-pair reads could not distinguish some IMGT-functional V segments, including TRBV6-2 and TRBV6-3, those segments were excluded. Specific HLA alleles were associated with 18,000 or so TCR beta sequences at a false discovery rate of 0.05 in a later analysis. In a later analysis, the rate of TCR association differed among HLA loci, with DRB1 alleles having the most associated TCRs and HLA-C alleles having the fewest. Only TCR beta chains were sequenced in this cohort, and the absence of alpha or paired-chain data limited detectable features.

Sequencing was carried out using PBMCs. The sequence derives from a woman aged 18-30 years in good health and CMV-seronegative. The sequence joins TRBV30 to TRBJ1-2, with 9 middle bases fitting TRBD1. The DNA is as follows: TGTGCCTGGGCCCGGGACAGGGTCGGCTATGGCTACACCTTC. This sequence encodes CAWARDRVGYGYTF.